This T cell receptor (beta chain) appears in the sequencing data of a study of OX40 agonist ivuxolimab in advanced cancers. Background on the study: Three patients responded partially, comprising one with hepatocellular carcinoma and two with cutaneous melanoma.

The V gene's germline CDR1 is SGHAT and CDR2 FQNNGV. CDR3 length: 15 amino acids. V dropped 5 bases and J dropped 5; count of bases not matched to a gene: 6. A remark on this clone: Its antigen is not identified.

The table came from immunoSEQ multiplex PCR; TCRdb's copy has only in-frame clones and leaves some out. The sample lists 85,000 to 95,000 clones; roughly 91% were seen once. Regarding the study as a whole: In CD8+ T cells, expanded clones were on average more numerous than in CD4+. Both blood CD4+ and CD8+ T cells showed clonal growth by week 6 at 0.1 to 3.0 mg/kg. Undetermined was the antigen specificity of the expanded peripheral T cells.

Sequenced here: CD4+ or CD8+ T cells sorted from blood, sampled in a trial of the OX40 agonist ivuxolimab. This TCR derives from an adult with an advanced solid tumor such as melanoma, head and neck, liver or kidney cancer. The genes are TRBV11-2 and TRBJ1-4; 9 nucleotides agree with TRBD1. The CDR3 coding sequence is TGTGCCAGCAGCACTGGGACAGGGCTAAATGAAAAACTGTTTTTT. Amino acids: CASSTGTGLNEKLFF.